This TCR beta chain was sequenced in a study of cytomegalovirus exposure and HLA in healthy donors. Points from the study as a whole: Listed as cytomegalovirus-associated were 164 TCR beta chains.

This CDR3 has 15 amino acids. V was trimmed by 4 bases and J by 0 bases, leaving 7 bases between them. From germline, CDR1 is MNHNS and CDR2 SASEGT. Assay: immunoSEQ multiplex PCR; the TCRdb copy retains only in-frame clones and omits some. The data show some 83,000 clones, with 94% seen just once and about 2.1% held by the top ten. This clone was seen a handful of times. Its antigen is still unknown. The genes are TRBV6-1 and TRBJ2-6; D is perhaps TRBD1 (6 bases). Source material: PBMCs. This clonotype was obtained from a woman between 18 and 30 years old in good health and CMV-seronegative. CDR3 region: CASSGTVSGANVLTF. The CDR3 DNA is TGTGCCAGCAGTGGGACAGTCTCTGGGGCCAACGTCCTGACTTTC.